The present T cell receptor (beta chain) was sequenced within a study of T-cell reconstitution after alpha-beta-depleted transplantation in children. Molecular barcoding with unique molecular identifiers was used for the TCRbeta library. From the PCR reads, TCRdb called clonotypes with MiXCR, one entry per CDR3 protein. The sample has about 540,000 distinct CDR3 sequences, around 16% seen once. Germline V CDR1 and CDR2: MNHNS, SASEGT. V lost 6 bases to trimming and J lost 5 bases; unmatched junction nucleotides: 6. This CDR3 is 16 amino acids long. The V and J genes are TRBV6-1 and TRBJ2-1; 14 nucleotides align to TRBD2. This specimen was PBMCs from the stem cell graft donor, taken from the stem cell graft. This TCR was sampled from a human donor who donated a stem cell graft to a child with acute lymphoblastic leukemia. DNA of the CDR3: TGTGCCAGCAGCCGACTAGCGGGAGGGCCTGACAATGAGCAGTTCTTC. Translating it yields CASSRLAGGPDNEQFF.